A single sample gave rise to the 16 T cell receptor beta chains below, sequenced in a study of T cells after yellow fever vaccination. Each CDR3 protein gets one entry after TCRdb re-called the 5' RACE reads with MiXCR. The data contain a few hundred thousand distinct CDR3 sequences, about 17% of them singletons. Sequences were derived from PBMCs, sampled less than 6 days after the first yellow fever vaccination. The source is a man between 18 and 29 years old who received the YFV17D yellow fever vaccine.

The CDR3 DNA reads TGTGCCAGCAGCCAGGGGGGTTTCACAGATACGCAGTATTTT. It translates to CASSQGGFTDTQYF. This chain connects TRBV7-2 to TRBJ2-3; TRBD1 is a possible D gene (7 bases). Germline V gene sequence: CDR1 SGHTA, CDR2 FQGNSA. The CDR3 is 14 amino acids. V lost 5 bases, J lost 2 bases, and 11 bases lay in between.

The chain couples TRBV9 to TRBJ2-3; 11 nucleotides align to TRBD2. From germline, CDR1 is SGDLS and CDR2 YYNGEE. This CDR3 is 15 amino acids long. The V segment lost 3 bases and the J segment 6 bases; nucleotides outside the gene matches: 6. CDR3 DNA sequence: TGTGCCAGCAGCGCGACTAGCGGGGCGTTCGATACGCAGTATTTT. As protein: CASSATSGAFDTQYF.

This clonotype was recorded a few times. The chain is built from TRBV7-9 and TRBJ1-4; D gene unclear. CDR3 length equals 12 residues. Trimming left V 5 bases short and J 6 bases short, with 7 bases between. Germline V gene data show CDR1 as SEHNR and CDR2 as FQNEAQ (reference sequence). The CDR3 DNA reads TGTGCCAGCAGCGCCGCGGATGAAAAACTGTTTTTT. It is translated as CASSAADEKLFF. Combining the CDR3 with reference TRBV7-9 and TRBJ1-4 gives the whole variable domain DTGVSQNPRHKITKRGQNVTFRCDPISEHNRLYWYRQTLGQGPEFLTYFQNEAQLEKSRLLSDRFSAERPKGSFSTLEIQRTEQGDSAMYLCASSAADEKLFFGSGTQLSVL.

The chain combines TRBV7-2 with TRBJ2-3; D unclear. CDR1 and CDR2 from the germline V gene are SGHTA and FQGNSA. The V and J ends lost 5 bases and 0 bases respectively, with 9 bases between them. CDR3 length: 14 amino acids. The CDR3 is CASSRSPSTDTQYF. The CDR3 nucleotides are TGTGCCAGCAGCAGATCCCCTAGCACAGATACGCAGTATTTT.

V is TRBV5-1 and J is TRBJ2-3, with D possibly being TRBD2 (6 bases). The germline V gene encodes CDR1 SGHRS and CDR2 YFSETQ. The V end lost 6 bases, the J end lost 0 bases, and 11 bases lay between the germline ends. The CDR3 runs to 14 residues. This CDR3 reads CASTRDHSTDTQYF. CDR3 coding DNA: TGCGCCAGCACGCGGGACCACAGCACAGATACGCAGTATTTT.

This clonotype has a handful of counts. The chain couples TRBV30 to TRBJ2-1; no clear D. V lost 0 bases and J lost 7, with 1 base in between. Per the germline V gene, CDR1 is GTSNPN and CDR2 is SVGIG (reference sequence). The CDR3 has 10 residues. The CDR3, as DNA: TGTGCCTGGAGTGTAAATGAGCAGTTCTTC. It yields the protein CAWSVNEQFF.

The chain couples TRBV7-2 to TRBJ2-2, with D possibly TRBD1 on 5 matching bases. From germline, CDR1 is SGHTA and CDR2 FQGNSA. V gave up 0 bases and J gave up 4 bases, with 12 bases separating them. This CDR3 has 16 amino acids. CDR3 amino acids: CASSLAGQGGTGELFF. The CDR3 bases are TGTGCCAGCAGCTTAGCAGGCCAGGGTGGCACCGGGGAGCTGTTTTTT.

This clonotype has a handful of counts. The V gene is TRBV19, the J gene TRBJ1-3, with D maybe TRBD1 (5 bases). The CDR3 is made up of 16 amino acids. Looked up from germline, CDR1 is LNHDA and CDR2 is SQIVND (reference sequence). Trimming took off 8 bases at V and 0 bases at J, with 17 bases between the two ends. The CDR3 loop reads CASWPGRRFSGNTIYF. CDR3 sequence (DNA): TGTGCCAGTTGGCCGGGACGGCGTTTCTCTGGAAACACCATATATTTT.

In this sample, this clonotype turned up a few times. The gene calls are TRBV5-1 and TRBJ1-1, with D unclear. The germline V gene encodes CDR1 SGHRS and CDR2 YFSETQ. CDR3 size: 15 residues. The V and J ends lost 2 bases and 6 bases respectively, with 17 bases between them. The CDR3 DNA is TGCGCCAGCAGCTTAGTGCCAGGACCGAGCGCTGAAGCTTTCTTT. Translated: CASSLVPGPSAEAFF.

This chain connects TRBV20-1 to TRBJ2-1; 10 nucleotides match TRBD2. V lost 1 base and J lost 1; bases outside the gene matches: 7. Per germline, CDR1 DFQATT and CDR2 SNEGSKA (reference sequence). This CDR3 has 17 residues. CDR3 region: CSARAPPSGGSYNEQFF. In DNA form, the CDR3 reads TGCAGTGCTAGAGCACCACCTAGCGGGGGATCCTACAATGAGCAGTTCTTC.

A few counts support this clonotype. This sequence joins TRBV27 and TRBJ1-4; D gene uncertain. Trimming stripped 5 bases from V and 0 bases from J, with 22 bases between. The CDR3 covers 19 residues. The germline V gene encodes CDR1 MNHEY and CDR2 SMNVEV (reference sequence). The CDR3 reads CASSPRGPSNFATNEKLFF. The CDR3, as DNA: TGTGCCAGCAGTCCCCGGGGTCCGAGCAACTTTGCAACTAATGAAAAACTGTTTTTT.

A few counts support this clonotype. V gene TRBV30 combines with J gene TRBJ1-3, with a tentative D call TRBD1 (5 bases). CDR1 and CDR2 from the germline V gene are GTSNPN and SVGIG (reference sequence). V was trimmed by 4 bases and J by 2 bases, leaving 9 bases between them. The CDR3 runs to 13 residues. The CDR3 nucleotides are TGTGCCTGGACCACAGGTCCTGGAAACACCATATATTTT. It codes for CAWTTGPGNTIYF. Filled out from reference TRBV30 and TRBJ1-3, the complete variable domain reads SQTIHQWPATLVQPVGSPLSLECTVEGTSNPNLYWYRQAAGRGLQLLFYSVGIGQISSEVPQNLSASRPQDRQFILSSKKLLLSDSGFYLCAWTTGPGNTIYFGEGSWLTVV.

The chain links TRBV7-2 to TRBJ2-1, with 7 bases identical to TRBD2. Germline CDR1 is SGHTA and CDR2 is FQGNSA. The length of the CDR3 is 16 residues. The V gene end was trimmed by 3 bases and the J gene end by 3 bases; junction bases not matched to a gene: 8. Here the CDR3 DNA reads TGTGCCAGCAGCTTTGTCAGCGGGGCGCACTACAATGAGCAGTTCTTC. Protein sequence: CASSFVSGAHYNEQFF.

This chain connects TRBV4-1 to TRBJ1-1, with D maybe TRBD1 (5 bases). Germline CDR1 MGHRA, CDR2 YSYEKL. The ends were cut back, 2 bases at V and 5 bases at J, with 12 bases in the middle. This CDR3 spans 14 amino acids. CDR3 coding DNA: TGCGCCAGCAGCCAACGGGCAGGGTGGACTGAAGCTTTCTTT. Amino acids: CASSQRAGWTEAFF.

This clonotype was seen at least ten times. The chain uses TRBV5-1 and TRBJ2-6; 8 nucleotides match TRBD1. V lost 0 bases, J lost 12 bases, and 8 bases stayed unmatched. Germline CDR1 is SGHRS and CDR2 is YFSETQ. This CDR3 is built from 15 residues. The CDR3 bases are TGCGCCAGCAGCTTGGAATGGACAGGGATGGGCGTCCTGACTTTC. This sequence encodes CASSLEWTGMGVLTF.

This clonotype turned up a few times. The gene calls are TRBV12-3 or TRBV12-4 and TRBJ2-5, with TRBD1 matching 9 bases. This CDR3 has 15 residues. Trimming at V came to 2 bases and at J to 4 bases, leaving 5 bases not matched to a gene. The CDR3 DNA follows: TGTGCCAGCAGTTTAAGGGGACAGGGAGTAGAGACCCAGTACTTC. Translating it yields CASSLRGQGVETQYF.